This entry lists 20 T cell receptor beta chains sequenced from one sample in a study of T cells after yellow fever vaccination. MiXCR, applied by TCRdb to the 5' RACE reads, yields one record per CDR3 protein. The sample has a few hundred thousand distinct CDR3 sequences, 6.5% to 8.5% seen once. This specimen consisted of PBMCs, obtained about 41 days after the first yellow fever vaccination. These receptors all stem from a man younger than 35 who received the YFV17D yellow fever vaccine.

This clonotype was seen ten or more times. The chain recombines TRBV7-2 with TRBJ2-7; TRBD1 or TRBD2 may be the D gene (5 bases each). Germline CDR1 and CDR2: SGHTA and FQGNSA. This CDR3 contains 15 residues. Trimming took 2 bases from V and 6 from J, leaving 17 bases between them. CDR3 region: CASSLYPRGGAEQYF. Here the CDR3 DNA reads TGTGCCAGCAGCTTATACCCCCGTGGGGGAGCCGAGCAGTACTTC.

In its sample, this clonotype was seen a few times. CDR3 coding DNA: TGCGCCAGCAGCTTGTATTTCAGCTCCTACAATGAGCAGTTCTTC. Protein product: CASSLYFSSYNEQFF. V is TRBV5-1 and J is TRBJ2-1; D ambiguous. With 1 base removed from V and 0 bases from J, the gap between germline ends came to 8 bases. This CDR3 has 15 residues. Looked up from germline, CDR1 is SGHRS and CDR2 is YFSETQ.

At least ten counts were recorded for this clonotype. The chain links TRBV9 to TRBJ2-3; 7 nucleotides agree with TRBD1. CDR3 size: 13 residues. V shed 3 bases, J shed 5 bases, and the junction held 3 bases outside the gene matches. In germline, CDR1 is SGDLS, CDR2 YYNGEE. Here the CDR3 reads CASSETGVDTQYF. The DNA of the CDR3 is TGTGCCAGCAGCGAAACAGGGGTAGATACGCAGTATTTT.

This sequence joins TRBV7-8 and TRBJ1-5; possibly TRBD1 for D (5 bases). From germline, CDR1 is SGHVS and CDR2 FQNEAQ. V lost 1 base to trimming and J lost 3 bases, with 10 bases between them. This CDR3 contains 15 residues. The CDR3 nucleotides are TGTGCCAGCAGCTTAGTGCGGGGGACCAATCAGCCCCAGCATTTT. Translation gives CASSLVRGTNQPQHF.

The chain has TRBV28 and TRBJ2-7; a possible D gene is TRBD1 (5 bases). CDR1 is MDHEN and CDR2 is SYDVKM in the germline V gene. The CDR3 consists of 15 residues. V lost 2 bases to trimming and J lost 1 base, with 12 bases between them. The CDR3 spells CASSLPTVRSYEQYF. As DNA, the CDR3 is TGTGCCAGCAGTTTACCGACAGTGCGGTCCTACGAGCAGTACTTC.

This clonotype was counted between two and nine times. The chain recombines TRBV9 with TRBJ2-6; no firm D call. CDR3 length: 15 amino acids. The germline CDR1 and CDR2 sequences are SGDLS and YYNGEE. V was shortened by 0 bases and J by 0 bases, with 4 bases between the two germline ends. This CDR3 is CASSVVSSGANVLTF. The DNA for the CDR3 is TGTGCCAGCAGCGTAGTATCCTCTGGGGCCAACGTCCTGACTTTC.

V and J are TRBV19 and TRBJ2-5; the match to TRBD2 covers 9 bases. The CDR3 is 16 amino acids. CDR1 is LNHDA, CDR2 SQIVND, per germline (reference sequence). The V and J ends lost 6 bases and 5 bases, in that order; junction bases with no gene match: 13. The CDR3 loop reads CASRSRGGAFVETQYF. In DNA, the CDR3 is TGTGCCAGTAGGTCCCGCGGGGGGGCTTTTGTGGAGACCCAGTACTTC.

A word on this clonotype: The germline gene is not matched at one end of the junction; a read error may be the cause. This chain uses TRBV20-1 with TRBJ2-3, with a possible D match to TRBD2 (5 bases). This CDR3 is 16 amino acids long. Germline V CDR1 and CDR2: DFQATT, SNEGSKA (reference sequence). The CDR3: CSARDPAGPSTDTPYF. For the CDR3, the DNA is TGCAGTGCTAGAGATCCCGCGGGCCCTAGCACAGATACGCCGTATTTT.

This clonotype was seen at least ten times. The rearrangement joins TRBV5-1 to TRBJ2-3; tentative D call: TRBD1 (6 bases). The CDR3 has 14 residues. Germline V gene lookup returns CDR1 SGHRS and CDR2 YFSETQ. V was cut by 0 bases and J by 5 bases, with 10 bases left in between. CDR3 DNA: TGCGCCAGCAGCTTGGGGGGGCGCGGAGATACGCAGTATTTT. This gives the protein CASSLGGRGDTQYF.

This clonotype appeared a few times. The chain combines TRBV5-1 with TRBJ2-5; 7 bases match TRBD2. CDR1 SGHRS and CDR2 YFSETQ come from the germline V gene. The J segment lost 4 bases and the V segment lost 3 bases, leaving 9 bases of the junction unmatched. The CDR3 is 15 residues long. CDR3 sequence reads: CASSWGSGEGETQYF. The DNA of the CDR3 is TGCGCCAGCAGCTGGGGAAGCGGGGAAGGAGAGACCCAGTACTTC. Variable domain in full (rest from reference TRBV5-1 and TRBJ2-5): KAGVTQTPRYLIKTRGQQVTLSCSPISGHRSVSWYQQTPGQGLQFLFEYFSETQRNKGNFPGRFSGRQFSNSRSEMNVSTLELGDSALYLCASSWGSGEGETQYFGPGTRLLVL.

There are a few counts of this clonotype. The chain recombines TRBV5-1 with TRBJ2-2; either TRBD1 or TRBD2 may fit D (5 bases each). The CDR3 contains 15 residues. Looked up from germline, CDR1 is SGHRS and CDR2 is YFSETQ. V dropped 1 base and J dropped 5 bases, with 12 bases sitting between them. The CDR3: CASSLWGPSTGELFF. The CDR3, as DNA: TGCGCCAGCAGCTTGTGGGGACCCTCAACCGGGGAGCTGTTTTTT.

This chain uses TRBV9 with TRBJ2-1; 9 bases line up with TRBD1. V lost 5 bases and J lost 10; bases outside the gene matches: 4. The CDR3 runs to 12 residues. The germline CDR1 and CDR2 sequences are SGDLS and YYNGEE. CDR3 in amino acids: CASRGQGAEQFF. CDR3 in DNA: TGTGCCAGCAGGGGACAGGGAGCAGAGCAGTTCTTC. Supplemented by reference TRBV9 and TRBJ2-1, the full variable domain reads DSGVTQTPKHLITATGQRVTLRCSPRSGDLSVYWYQQSLDQGLQFLIQYYNGEERAKGNILERFSAQQFPDLHSELNLSSLELGDSALYFCASRGQGAEQFFGPGTRLTVL.

Many counts were recorded for this clonotype. The rearrangement joins TRBV7-9 to TRBJ1-1; D uncertain. Trimming left V 1 base short and J 3 bases short, with 6 bases between. Germline CDR1 reads SEHNR; CDR2 reads FQNEAQ (reference sequence). The CDR3 sequence is 13 residues long. CDR3 region: CASSLDGHTEAFF. Here the CDR3 DNA reads TGTGCCAGCAGCTTAGACGGTCACACTGAAGCTTTCTTT.

This clonotype was observed a few times. The chain links TRBV6-2 or TRBV6-3 to TRBJ2-3; the D gene could be TRBD1 or TRBD2 (5 bases each). Per germline, CDR1 MNHEY and CDR2 SVGEGT. The CDR3 is 16 amino acids. The ends were cut back, 2 bases at V and 2 bases at J, with 14 bases in the middle. The DNA for the CDR3 is TGTGCCAGCAGTTACCTTCTCTGGGGGTTCACAGATACGCAGTATTTT. Its translation is CASSYLLWGFTDTQYF.

This clonotype was recorded a few times. The chain joins TRBV24-1 to TRBJ2-2; TRBD2 aligns across 7 bases. The CDR3 runs 17 residues. CDR1 and CDR2 (germline): KGHDR, SFDVKD. The V gene end was trimmed by 3 bases and the J gene end by 4 bases; junction bases not matched to a gene: 10. CDR3: CATSDRGAGGSTGELFF. CDR3 DNA: TGTGCCACCAGTGATCGAGGCGCCGGGGGGAGCACCGGGGAGCTGTTTTTT.

Many counts were recorded for this clonotype. V gene TRBV20-1 combines with J gene TRBJ1-1; no firm D call. CDR1 and CDR2 (germline): DFQATT, SNEGSKA (reference sequence). This CDR3 contains 13 residues. V lost 0 bases and J 0 bases, leaving 5 bases between the germline ends. CDR3 nucleotides: TGCAGTGCTAGAGAACCAGTGAACACTGAAGCTTTCTTT. It translates to CSAREPVNTEAFF.

This rearrangement joins TRBV5-6 to TRBJ2-1, with D unresolved. Germline CDR1 reads SGHDT; CDR2 reads YYEEEE. The length of the CDR3 is 16 residues. V gave up 7 bases and J gave up 0 bases, with 17 bases separating them. The CDR3 sequence: CASGPGLPSSYNEQFF. The CDR3, as DNA: TGTGCCAGCGGCCCCGGTCTGCCCAGCTCCTACAATGAGCAGTTCTTC.

V gene TRBV13 combines with J gene TRBJ2-3; no reliable D call. CDR1 PRHDT and CDR2 FYEKMQ come from the germline V gene (reference sequence). CDR3 length: 13 residues. V lost 5 bases and J 1 base, leaving 7 bases between the germline ends. The CDR3 is CASSQVRTDTQYF. Written as DNA, the CDR3 is TGTGCCAGCAGCCAAGTTCGCACAGATACGCAGTATTTT.

The rearrangement uses TRBV6-1 and TRBJ1-6, with D uncertain. Looked up from germline, CDR1 is MNHNS and CDR2 is SASEGT. The CDR3 has 17 amino acids. Trimming took 9 bases from V and 11 from J, leaving 29 bases between them. CDR3 region: CASSPGVVGGWEPPLHF. The CDR3 coding sequence is TGTGCCAGTTCCCCGGGTGTAGTAGGCGGTTGGGAGCCACCCCTCCACTTT.

This clonotype was counted many times. The chain employs TRBV12-3 or TRBV12-4 and TRBJ2-1; perhaps TRBD1 as D (6 bases). The ends were cut back, 5 bases at V and 7 bases at J, with 12 bases in the middle. The CDR3 extends over 13 amino acids. CDR3 sequence: CASSPGHQNEQFF. The CDR3 DNA reads TGTGCCAGCAGTCCGGGACACCAGAATGAGCAGTTCTTC.